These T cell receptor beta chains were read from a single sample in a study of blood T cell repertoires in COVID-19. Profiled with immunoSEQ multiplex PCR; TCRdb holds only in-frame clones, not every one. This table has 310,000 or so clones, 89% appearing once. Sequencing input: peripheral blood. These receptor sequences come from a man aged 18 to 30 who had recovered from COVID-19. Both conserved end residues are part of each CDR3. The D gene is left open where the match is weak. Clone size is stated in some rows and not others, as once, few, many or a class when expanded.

TGTGCCAGCTCACCACCGGGACAGTCCTCAACTTTCTTT CASSPPGQSSTFF TRBD1 TRBJ1-1 NA TRBV18
TGTGCCAGCTCACCACCCAGCAGGGGTGGTGGCTACACCTTC CASSPPSRGGGYTF NA TRBJ1-2 NA TRBV18
TGCGCCAGCAAGACAGCAAGCTCCTACAATGAGCAGTTCTTC CASKTASSYNEQFF NA TRBJ2-1 NA TRBV5-1
TGTGCCTGGAGTTACAGTATCCCAGTCGAGCAGTACTTC CAWSYSIPVEQYF NA TRBJ2-7 NA TRBV30
TGTGCCAGTAGTTTCGGACAGGGCCTCTCCTACGAGCAGTACTTC CASSFGQGLSYEQYF TRBD1 TRBJ2-7 NA TRBV19
TGTGCCAGCAGTTACCCCTCCACTAGTCAGCCCCAGCATTTT CASSYPSTSQPQHF NA TRBJ1-5 NA TRBV6-2/TRBV6-3
TGTGCCATCACCACCCGCAACAGCTCCTACAATGAGCAGTTCTTC CAITTRNSSYNEQFF NA TRBJ2-1 NA TRBV10-3
TGTGCCAGCAGCCGTATCTCTAGCTTAGCGCAGTATTTT CASSRISSLAQYF NA TRBJ2-3 NA TRBV7-9
TGTGCCAGCAGTCCGACACTTGTCACAGATACGCAGTATTTT CASSPTLVTDTQYF NA TRBJ2-3 NA TRBV7-8
TGTGCCAGTATTGCCACCGGGACAGTTAATTCACCCCTCCACTTT CASIATGTVNSPLHF TRBD1 TRBJ1-6 NA TRBV19
TGTGCCAGCAGCTTCCCGGGACAGGGAAGACCCCTCCACTTT CASSFPGQGRPLHF TRBD1 TRBJ1-6 NA TRBV5-4
TGTGCCAGCAGCTCCCCCGTAGCGGGAGCGGGGGGAGGTACGCAGTATTTT CASSSPVAGAGGGTQYF TRBD2 TRBJ2-3 NA TRBV7-3
TGTGCCAGCAGGATGGAGACCTACGAGCAGTACTTC CASRMETYEQYF NA TRBJ2-7 NA TRBV2
TGTGCCAGCAGCCCCCGTGGGGCCAACACCGGGGAGCTGTTTTTT CASSPRGANTGELFF NA TRBJ2-2 NA TRBV7-8
TGTGCCAGCAGCTTGGTCAAAATAGGACGGATCGGGGGAGCTTTCTTT CASSLVKIGRIGGAFF NA TRBJ1-1 NA TRBV11-2
TGTGCCAGTAGTAGCCGCCTGGGACTAGCGGGGGGCACAGATACGCAGTATTTT CASSSRLGLAGGTDTQYF TRBD2 TRBJ2-3 NA TRBV19
TGTGCCAGCAGCGTATCCGGGACAGCCTTAGCCAATGAGCAGTTCTTC CASSVSGTALANEQFF TRBD1 TRBJ2-1 NA TRBV9
TGTGCCAGCAGTTACTCTCCGGGACTAGCGGCTAATGAGCAGTTCTTC CASSYSPGLAANEQFF TRBD2 TRBJ2-1 NA TRBV6-5
TGTGCCAGCACGTTACTAGCGGCCAGCACAGATACGCAGTATTTT CASTLLAASTDTQYF TRBD2 TRBJ2-3 NA TRBV6-5
TGTGCCAGCAGCATTTCGAACATGAACACTGAAGCTTTCTTT CASSISNMNTEAFF NA TRBJ1-1 NA TRBV7-2
TGCGCCAGCAGCTTGGTTGGGGAGGGGAACACCGGGGAGCTGTTTTTT CASSLVGEGNTGELFF TRBD2 TRBJ2-2 NA TRBV5-1
TGTGCCAGCAGTATGGGGGGGAGCGGCACAGATACGCAGTATTTT CASSMGGSGTDTQYF TRBD2 TRBJ2-3 NA TRBV6-5
TGTGCCAGCAGATCCACAGGCAGCTCCTACAATGAGCAGTTCTTC CASRSTGSSYNEQFF NA TRBJ2-1 NA TRBV5-4
TGCGCCAGCAGCACCGGGACTCCGCTCTACGAGCAGTACTTC CASSTGTPLYEQYF NA TRBJ2-7 NA TRBV5-1
TGCGCCAGCAGCTTAGATGGGCAGGGAAGGGACTATAATTCACCCCTCCACTTT CASSLDGQGRDYNSPLHF NA TRBJ1-6 NA TRBV5-1
TGTGCCAGTGGGACTGGACAAGAGACCCAGTACTTC CASGTGQETQYF NA TRBJ2-5 NA TRBV2
TGTGCCAGCAGCCCGACAGGGCCCCAATCACCCCTCCACTTT CASSPTGPQSPLHF TRBD1 TRBJ1-6 NA TRBV7-3
TGCGCCAGCAGCTTGGGAGTGAGCTATGGCTACACCTTC CASSLGVSYGYTF NA TRBJ1-2 NA TRBV5-1
TGTGCCAGCAGCTTGATGGACAGGGATCAAGAGACCCAGTACTTC CASSLMDRDQETQYF TRBD1 TRBJ2-5 NA TRBV7-6
TGTGCCAGCAGCTCGCAACCGGGACAGAATACCGGGGAGCTGTTTTTT CASSSQPGQNTGELFF TRBD1 TRBJ2-2 NA TRBV7-2
TGTGCCAGCAGTTTAGGGGACAGGGGGACTGAAGCTTTCTTT CASSLGDRGTEAFF TRBD1 TRBJ1-1 NA TRBV27
TGTGCCAGCAGTCACGGGTCCTCGGCCTATAGCGATCAGCCCCAGCATTTT CASSHGSSAYSDQPQHF NA TRBJ1-5 NA TRBV6-6
TGTGCCAGCTCCTCTAGCGAGGGGTCCTACGAGCAGTACTTC CASSSSEGSYEQYF NA TRBJ2-7 NA TRBV18
TGTGCCAGCCATCCGGGGGGAGCATCCGTACCCAATGAGCAGTTCTTC CASHPGGASVPNEQFF TRBD2 TRBJ2-1 NA TRBV11-3
TGTGCCAGCGTCGGGACAGAGTCCGGGGAGCTGTTTTTT CASVGTESGELFF TRBD1 TRBJ2-2 NA TRBV6-5
TGTGCCAGTAGTATACCACAGGGGTTGCGGGCTTTCTTT CASSIPQGLRAFF TRBD1 TRBJ1-1 NA TRBV19
TGTGCCACCAGCAGAGATCTTGGCAGCGGGGGCAATCAGCCCCAGCATTTT CATSRDLGSGGNQPQHF NA TRBJ1-5 once TRBV15
TGTGCCTGGAGTAGTGGCGGGTTGAACACTGAAGCTTTCTTT CAWSSGGLNTEAFF NA TRBJ1-1 NA TRBV30
TGCAGCGTTTCTGGACAGGGGAAGAACACCGGGGAGCTGTTTTTT CSVSGQGKNTGELFF TRBD1 TRBJ2-2 NA TRBV29-1
TGTGCCAGCAGCTTACGCCTAGGCCCTTACGACAGCAGCTATGGCTACACCTTC CASSLRLGPYDSSYGYTF NA TRBJ1-2 NA TRBV7-9
TGCAGCGTCACAGGGTTTAGCGGGAGGGCCTCCTACAATGAGCAGTTCTTC CSVTGFSGRASYNEQFF TRBD2 TRBJ2-1 NA TRBV29-1
TGTGCCAGCAGTTGGCCAGGGATTCTCAATCAGCCCCAGCATTTT CASSWPGILNQPQHF NA TRBJ1-5 NA TRBV28
TGTGCCAGCAGCTTAATTCGGGAGACCCAGTACTTC CASSLIRETQYF NA TRBJ2-5 NA TRBV7-2
TGTGCCATCAGTGAAGGCGGGGGGAACTACAATGAGCAGTTCTTC CAISEGGGNYNEQFF TRBD2 TRBJ2-1 NA TRBV10-3
TGTGCCAGCAGCCTCGGTGCGGACTACGAGCAGTACTTC CASSLGADYEQYF NA TRBJ2-7 NA TRBV11-2
TGTGCCAGTAGTATAGGGGGGGGAACTAATGAAAAACTGTTTTTT CASSIGGGTNEKLFF NA TRBJ1-4 NA TRBV19
TGTGCCATCAATCAGGGAGGGAACACTGAAGCTTTCTTT CAINQGGNTEAFF NA TRBJ1-1 NA TRBV10-3